Following are 15 T cell receptor beta chains from one sample sequenced in a study of T cell responses to AZD1222 COVID-19 vaccine. The repertoire was sequenced with immunoSEQ multiplex PCR; TCRdb's copy has only in-frame clones and lacks some. This table has some 160,000 clones, 85% to 90% appearing once. Specimen: peripheral blood, collected on day 0 of AZD1222 vaccination. These receptors all stem from an adult in good health.

CDR3 in DNA: TGCGCCAGCAGCCAAGCTCCGGGGGACTATGGCTACACCTTC. It specifies CASSQAPGDYGYTF. The chain couples TRBV4-1 to TRBJ1-2; perhaps TRBD1 as D (5 bases). CDR1 MGHRA and CDR2 YSYEKL come from the germline V gene. The CDR3 is 14 residues long. Between the trimmed V and J ends, which lost 1 base and 3 bases, there was a span of 9 bases.

This clone was detected only once. This chain links TRBV28 with TRBJ1-1; 7 bases are a match to TRBD1. The CDR3 length is 14 residues. In germline, CDR1 is MDHEN, CDR2 SYDVKM. J was trimmed by 8 bases and V by 2 bases; bases with no gene match: 8. CDR3 nucleotides: TGTGCCAGCAGTTTACTTTCGACAGGGAAGGAAGCTTTCTTT. Its protein product is CASSLLSTGKEAFF.

The chain joins TRBV4-3 to TRBJ1-2; D unresolved. Germline CDR1 and CDR2: LGHNA and YSLEER. CDR3 length: 14 residues. Trimming removed 1 base at V and 0 bases at J, with 6 bases between. CDR3 protein: CASSQGTSNYGYTF. The CDR3 nucleotides are TGCGCCAGCAGCCAAGGGACCTCTAACTATGGCTACACCTTC.

The CDR3 sequence: CASLQGGWTEAFF. The CDR3, as DNA: TGTGCCAGCCTACAGGGGGGATGGACTGAAGCTTTCTTT. This chain joins TRBV19 and TRBJ1-1; the match to TRBD1 covers 8 bases. The CDR3 has 13 residues. V lost 9 bases to trimming and J lost 5 bases; unmatched junction nucleotides: 8. Germline V gene data show CDR1 as LNHDA and CDR2 as SQIVND (reference sequence).

The rearrangement joins TRBV7-9 to TRBJ1-6, with D perhaps TRBD1 (6 bases). Trimming took off 5 bases at V and 6 bases at J, with 17 bases between the two ends. Germline values: CDR1 SEHNR, CDR2 FQNEAQ (reference sequence). There are 16 residues in the CDR3. For the CDR3, the DNA is TGTGCCAGCAGCCCAATCGGACAGCAGGCTAATTCACCCCTCCACTTT. Its protein is CASSPIGQQANSPLHF.

This clone was found once. The CDR3 region has the DNA TGTGCCAGTAGTATAACGGGACAGGTTAGCTCCTACAATGAGCAGTTCTTC. The encoded protein is CASSITGQVSSYNEQFF. V and J are TRBV19 and TRBJ2-1; 8 bases are a match to TRBD1. Germline CDR1 reads LNHDA; CDR2 reads SQIVND (reference sequence). Trimming took 2 bases from V and 0 from J; bases not matched to a gene: 6. CDR3 length: 17 residues.

The DNA of the CDR3 is TGCAGCGCCCCGGGACTCGTCACAGATACGCAGTATTTT. This encodes CSAPGLVTDTQYF. The rearrangement uses TRBV29-1 and TRBJ2-3, with D possibly matching TRBD2 (6 bases). The V gene's germline CDR1 is SQVTM and CDR2 ANQGSEA. Trimming shortened V by 7 bases and J by 2 bases, and 13 bases separated the two germline ends. The CDR3 has 13 residues.

V gene TRBV6-4 combines with J gene TRBJ2-1, with 9 positions matching TRBD2. J lost 6 bases, V lost 4 bases, and 10 bases had no gene match. Germline V gene data show CDR1 as MRHNA and CDR2 as SNTAGT. The CDR3 runs 16 residues. This CDR3 reads CASSGRGGRAGNEQFF. The CDR3 coding sequence is TGTGCCAGCAGTGGGAGAGGCGGGAGGGCCGGCAATGAGCAGTTCTTC.

The V call is TRBV18, the J call TRBJ2-7, with TRBD1 identical over 7 bases. Per germline, CDR1 KGHSH and CDR2 LQKENI. The junction had 7 bases not matched to a gene; V was cut back by 2 bases and J by 0 bases. This CDR3 is built from 16 residues. CDR3 protein: CASSPARDRFSYEQYF. The CDR3 nucleotides are TGTGCCAGCTCACCAGCCCGGGACAGATTCTCCTACGAGCAGTACTTC.

This chain uses TRBV18 with TRBJ1-1; no firm D call. This CDR3 spans 16 amino acids. Germline V gene lookup returns CDR1 KGHSH and CDR2 LQKENI. The germline V and J ends were trimmed by 6 bases and 0 bases, with 17 bases remaining between them. CDR3 sequence reads: CASSPRPLTLNTEAFF. The CDR3 nucleotides are TGTGCCAGCTCCCCCCGTCCCCTAACGCTGAACACTGAAGCTTTCTTT.

CDR3 nucleotides: TGTGCCAGCAGCGTAGGCACAGGACTTAGCAATCAGCCCCAGCATTTT. Amino acid sequence: CASSVGTGLSNQPQHF. This chain joins TRBV9 and TRBJ1-5; tentatively, D is TRBD1 (5 bases). Germline CDR1 and CDR2: SGDLS and YYNGEE. Trimming stripped 0 bases from V and 0 bases from J, with 10 bases between. The CDR3 is 16 amino acids.

The chain carries TRBV28 and TRBJ2-3, with D perhaps TRBD2 (6 bases). The CDR3 has 12 amino acids. Germline V gives CDR1 MDHEN, CDR2 SYDVKM. Trimming cost V 6 bases and J 5 bases, with 9 bases left between them. The CDR3 DNA follows: TGTGCCAGCAGCCTTAGCGGAGATACGCAGTATTTT. Encoded protein: CASSLSGDTQYF.

This chain connects TRBV29-1 to TRBJ2-7; possible D gene TRBD2, 6 bases. This CDR3 has 13 amino acids. The V end lost 4 bases, the J end lost 6 bases, and 16 bases lay between the germline ends. Germline loops: CDR1 SQVTM, CDR2 ANQGSEA. CDR3 region: CSVGGTLLTEQYF. Written as DNA, the CDR3 is TGCAGCGTTGGAGGGACTCTCCTGACCGAGCAGTACTTC.

The chain combines TRBV5-4 with TRBJ2-1; D call uncertain. The germline V and J ends were trimmed by 3 bases and 6 bases, with 13 bases remaining between them. This CDR3 is 14 amino acids long. Germline loops: CDR1 SGHNT, CDR2 YYREEE (reference sequence). This CDR3 reads CASSSLDGLNEQFF. The CDR3 coding sequence is TGTGCCAGCAGCTCGCTGGATGGGCTCAATGAGCAGTTCTTC.

The CDR3, as DNA: TGCGCCAGCAGTCAATCGACCCGGTCCTATGGCTACACCTTC. Translating it yields CASSQSTRSYGYTF. The V gene is TRBV23-1, the J gene TRBJ1-2, with D unclear. TRBV23-1 is labeled an ORF, and its function is uncertain. This CDR3 has 14 residues. V was clipped by 0 bases and J by 4 bases, with 9 bases between them.